The 8 T cell receptor beta chains reported below all come from one sample, sequenced in a study of blood T cells in healthy people across ages. For the second PCR, which ran for roughly 6 to 11 cycles, a sample-barcoded 5' primer and a J-beta primer mix were used. TCRdb processed the 5' RACE reads anew with MiXCR; each CDR3 protein has one entry. The data contain approximately 1,100,000 distinct CDR3 sequences, 45% of them singletons. Sequenced sample: blood. The receptors were sampled from a woman between 55 and 75 years old in good health.

The CDR3 nucleotides read TGCGCCAGCAGCTTGGAACCGGGGGTTGGCCAGCCCCAGCATTTT. It encodes CASSLEPGVGQPQHF. The V gene is TRBV5-1, the J gene TRBJ1-5, with D possibly TRBD1 on 5 matching bases. Trimming shortened V by 0 bases and J by 7 bases, and 14 bases separated the two germline ends. CDR1 is SGHRS, CDR2 YFSETQ, per germline. This CDR3 is 15 amino acids long.

This clonotype appeared once. The chain couples TRBV27 to TRBJ2-1, with D perhaps given as TRBD1 or TRBD2 (5 bases each). This CDR3 contains 13 residues. The V end was cut by 3 bases, the J end by 8 bases, with 11 bases between. Germline CDR1 MNHEY, CDR2 SMNVEV (reference sequence). DNA of the CDR3: TGTGCCAGCAGTTTGGGGGTTAGTGATGAGCAGTTCTTC. Its translation: CASSLGVSDEQFF.

The chain employs TRBV29-1 and TRBJ1-1; tentatively, D is TRBD1 (5 bases). Trimming took off 5 bases at V and 4 bases at J, with 14 bases between the two ends. CDR3 length: 13 residues. Germline V CDR1 and CDR2: SQVTM, ANQGSEA. CDR3 region: CSVRVGPGTEAFF. The CDR3 DNA sequence: TGCAGCGTTCGGGTGGGGCCCGGCACTGAAGCTTTCTTT. Drawing the rest from reference TRBV29-1 and TRBJ1-1, the complete variable domain is SAVISQKPSRDICQRGTSLTIQCQVDSQVTMMFWYRQQPGQSLTLIATANQGSEATYESGFVIDKFPISRPNLTFSTLTVSNMSPEDSSIYLCSVRVGPGTEAFFGQGTRLTVV.

This clonotype has only a few counts. The chain joins TRBV20-1 to TRBJ2-1; D is possibly TRBD2 (6 bases). The V end was cut by 2 bases, the J end by 2 bases, with 10 bases between. Germline lookup yields CDR1 DFQATT and CDR2 SNEGSKA (reference sequence). CDR3 size: 14 residues. The DNA of the CDR3 is TGCAGTGCTAGACAGCTAGCGACCTACAATGAGCAGTTCTTC. Translation: CSARQLATYNEQFF.

The CDR3 nucleotides read TGTGCCAGCAAACCTGTCCCCCTCTACAATGAGCAGTTCTTC. As protein: CASKPVPLYNEQFF. V usage is TRBV6-2 or TRBV6-3 and J usage is TRBJ2-1; no firm D call. The V end lost 7 bases, the J end lost 3 bases, and 13 bases lay between the germline ends. The CDR3 covers 14 residues. Per the germline V gene, CDR1 is MNHEY and CDR2 is SVGEGT.

This clonotype was counted at least ten times. The chain joins TRBV20-1 to TRBJ1-5; D is unclear. In germline, CDR1 is DFQATT, CDR2 SNEGSKA (reference sequence). The CDR3 loop spans 17 amino acids. V was trimmed by 5 bases and J by 2 bases, leaving 22 bases between them. The CDR3 DNA is TGCAGTGCTCTTGATACGGAACGGGGATGGGGCAATCAGCCCCAGCATTTT. This sequence encodes CSALDTERGWGNQPQHF.

The chain uses TRBV27 and TRBJ2-4, with 8 bases identical to TRBD1. Germline CDR1 and CDR2: MNHEY and SMNVEV (reference sequence). The trim removed 5 bases at V and 0 bases at J, leaving 6 bases unmatched. The CDR3 contains 16 residues. CDR3 sequence reads: CASSTGQGLAKNIQYF. CDR3 sequence (DNA): TGTGCCAGCAGTACCGGACAGGGTTTAGCCAAAAACATTCAGTACTTC.

This clonotype was counted between two and nine times. J is TRBJ2-5 and V is TRBV3-1, with 10 nucleotides matching TRBD2. Germline V gene lookup returns CDR1 LGHDT and CDR2 YNNKEL (reference sequence). The CDR3 is 16 residues long. V lost 4 bases, J lost 2 bases, and 7 bases stayed unmatched. The CDR3 sequence is CASSRTSTSGQETQYF. CDR3 coding DNA: TGTGCCAGCAGCCGCACATCGACTAGCGGGCAAGAGACCCAGTACTTC.